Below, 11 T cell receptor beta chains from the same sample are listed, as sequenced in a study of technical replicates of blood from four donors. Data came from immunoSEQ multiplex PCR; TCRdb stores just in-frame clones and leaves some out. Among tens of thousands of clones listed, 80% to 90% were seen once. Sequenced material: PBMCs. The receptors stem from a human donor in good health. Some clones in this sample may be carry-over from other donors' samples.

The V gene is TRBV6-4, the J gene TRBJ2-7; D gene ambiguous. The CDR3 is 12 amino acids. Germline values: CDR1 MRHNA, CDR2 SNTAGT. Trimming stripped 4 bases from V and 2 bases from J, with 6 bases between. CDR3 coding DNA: TGTGCCAGCAGTGCCGGAGCCTACGAGCAGTACTTC. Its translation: CASSAGAYEQYF.

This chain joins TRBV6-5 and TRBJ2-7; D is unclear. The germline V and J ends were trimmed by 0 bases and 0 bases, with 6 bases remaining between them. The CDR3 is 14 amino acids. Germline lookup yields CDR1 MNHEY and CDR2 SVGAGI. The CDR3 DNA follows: TGTGCCAGCAGTTACTCGACAAGCTCCTACGAGCAGTACTTC. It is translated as CASSYSTSSYEQYF.

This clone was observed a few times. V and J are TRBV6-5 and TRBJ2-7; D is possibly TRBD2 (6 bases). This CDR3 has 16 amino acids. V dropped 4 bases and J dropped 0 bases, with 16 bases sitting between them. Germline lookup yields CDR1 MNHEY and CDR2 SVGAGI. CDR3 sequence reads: CASSSQRARGSYEQYF. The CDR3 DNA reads TGTGCCAGCAGTTCTCAGCGGGCTCGCGGCTCCTACGAGCAGTACTTC.

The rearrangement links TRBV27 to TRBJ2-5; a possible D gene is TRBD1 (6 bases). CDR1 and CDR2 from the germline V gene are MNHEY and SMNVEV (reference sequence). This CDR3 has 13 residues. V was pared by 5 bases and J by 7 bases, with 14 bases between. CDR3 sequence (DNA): TGTGCCAGCAGTGAAAGACAGGCTGGGACCCAGTACTTC. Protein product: CASSERQAGTQYF.

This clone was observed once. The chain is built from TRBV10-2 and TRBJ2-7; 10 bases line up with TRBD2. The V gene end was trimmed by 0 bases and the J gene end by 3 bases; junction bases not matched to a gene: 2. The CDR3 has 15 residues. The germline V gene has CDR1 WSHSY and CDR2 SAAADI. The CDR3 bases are TGCGCCAGCAGTGAGTCGGCTAGCGGGGGCTACGAGCAGTACTTC. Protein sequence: CASSESASGGYEQYF.

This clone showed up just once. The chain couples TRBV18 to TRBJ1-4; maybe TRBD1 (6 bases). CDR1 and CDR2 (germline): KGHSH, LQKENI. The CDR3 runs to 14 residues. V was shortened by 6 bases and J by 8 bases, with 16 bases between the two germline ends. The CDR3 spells CASSPGHTGEKLFF. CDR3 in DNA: TGTGCCAGCTCGCCGGGACATACAGGGGAAAAACTGTTTTTT.

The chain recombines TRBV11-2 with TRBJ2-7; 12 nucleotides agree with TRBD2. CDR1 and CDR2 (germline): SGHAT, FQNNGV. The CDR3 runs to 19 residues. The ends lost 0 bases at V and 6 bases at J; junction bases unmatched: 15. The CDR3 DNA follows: TGTGCCAGCAGCTTAGAAGGTTACTTTTCGACTAGCGGGAGAGGCGAGCAGTACTTC. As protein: CASSLEGYFSTSGRGEQYF. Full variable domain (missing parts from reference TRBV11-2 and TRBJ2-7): EAGVAQSPRYKIIEKRQSVAFWCNPISGHATLYWYQQILGQGPKLLIQFQNNGVVDDSQLPKDRFSAERLKGVDSTLKIQPAKLEDSAVYLCASSLEGYFSTSGRGEQYFGPGTRLTVT.

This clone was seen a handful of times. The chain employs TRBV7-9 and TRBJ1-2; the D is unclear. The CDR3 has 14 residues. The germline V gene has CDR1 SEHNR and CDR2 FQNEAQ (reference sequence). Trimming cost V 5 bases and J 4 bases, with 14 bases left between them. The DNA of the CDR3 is TGTGCCAGCAGCCCAGACTTGGTCGGCTATGGCTACACCTTC. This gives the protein CASSPDLVGYGYTF.

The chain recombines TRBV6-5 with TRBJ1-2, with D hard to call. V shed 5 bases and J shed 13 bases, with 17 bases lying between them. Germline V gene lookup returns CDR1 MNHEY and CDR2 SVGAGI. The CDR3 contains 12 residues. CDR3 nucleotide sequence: TGTGCCAGCAGTGAACAGAACCTGGGTGGCACCTTC. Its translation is CASSEQNLGGTF.

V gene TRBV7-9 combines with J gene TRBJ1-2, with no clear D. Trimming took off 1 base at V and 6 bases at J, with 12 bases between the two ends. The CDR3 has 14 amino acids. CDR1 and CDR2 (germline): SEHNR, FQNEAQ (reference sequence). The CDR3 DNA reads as TGTGCCAGCAGCTTAGAGCCCCCCTCCCATGGCTACACCTTC. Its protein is CASSLEPPSHGYTF.

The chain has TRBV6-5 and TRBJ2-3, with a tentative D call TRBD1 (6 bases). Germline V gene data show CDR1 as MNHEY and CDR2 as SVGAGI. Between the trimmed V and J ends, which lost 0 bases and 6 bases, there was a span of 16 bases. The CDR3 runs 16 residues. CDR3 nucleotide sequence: TGTGCCAGCAGTTACTCGATACATCGGCAGGGGGATACGCAGTATTTT. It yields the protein CASSYSIHRQGDTQYF.